This TCR beta chain was observed in a study of blood T cell repertoires in COVID-19. Study summary: Some COVID-19 samples were acute and others convalescent; all came from the United States, Italy and Spain. From T cells, B-cell-depleted T cells, or PBMCs came the material, which was cDNA or gDNA.

Profiling relied on immunoSEQ multiplex PCR, and the TCRdb table lists in-frame clones only, not all of them. The repertoire holds approximately 50,000 clones, 70% to 90% seen once, with around 2.1% in the top ten. The sample holds a few counts of this clone. Between the trimmed V and J ends, which lost 3 bases and 3 bases, there was a span of 30 bases. The CDR3 runs to 20 residues. Germline V lookup: CDR1 MGHRA, CDR2 YSYEKL. The clonotype was recovered from a human donor in a cohort sampled during active COVID-19. This rearrangement joins TRBV4-1 to TRBJ2-7; perhaps TRBD2 as D (7 bases). Source material: peripheral blood. The CDR3 region has the DNA TGCGCCAGCAGCCATTCCCAAGGGGGGAGCGGGAAAGGGCCTTACTACGAGCAGTACTTC. Protein product: CASSHSQGGSGKGPYYEQYF.